Following are 12 T cell receptor beta chains from one sample sequenced in a study of T cell repertoires in cytomegalovirus infection. TCRdb reanalysed the reads using MiXCR and keeps one entry per CDR3 protein. Of 150,000 to 200,000 distinct CDR3 sequences listed, about 28% are singletons. Sequencing input: PBMCs. The receptors originated from a human donor in good health (CMV status not recorded). Some clones in this sample may be carry-over from other donors' samples.

This sequence joins TRBV15 and TRBJ1-1; possible D gene TRBD1, 5 bases. CDR1 and CDR2 from the germline V gene are LNHNV and YYDKDF (reference sequence). Trimming took off 5 bases at V and 4 bases at J, with 14 bases between the two ends. The CDR3 is 14 residues long. The CDR3 region has the DNA TGTGCCACCAGCGGGGCGGGATTGAGCACTGAAGCTTTCTTT. Residues: CATSGAGLSTEAFF.

V is TRBV7-2 and J is TRBJ2-7; tentatively, D is TRBD2 (6 bases). The CDR3 has 15 residues. Germline V lookup: CDR1 SGHTA, CDR2 FQGNSA. V shed 1 base and J shed 6 bases, with 16 bases lying between them. The CDR3 DNA follows: TGTGCCAGCAGCTTAGTAGGAGGGCCGGCCGGCGAGCAGTACTTC. It is translated as CASSLVGGPAGEQYF. The whole variable domain, filled in from reference TRBV7-2 and TRBJ2-7, reads GAGVSQSPSNKVTEKGKDVELRCDPISGHTALYWYRQSLGQGLEFLIYFQGNSAPDKSGLPSDRFSAERTGGSVSTLTIQRTQQEDSAVYLCASSLVGGPAGEQYFGPGTRLTVT.

This clonotype was seen a handful of times. The rearrangement links TRBV25-1 to TRBJ2-3; possible D gene TRBD1, 6 bases. This CDR3 contains 16 residues. Trimming took off 1 base at V and 5 bases at J, with 16 bases between the two ends. Germline CDR1 is MGHDK and CDR2 is SYGVNS. CDR3 protein: CASSELREGDGDTQYF. Here the CDR3 DNA reads TGTGCCAGCAGTGAATTACGAGAGGGGGATGGAGATACGCAGTATTTT.

This clonotype showed up many times. The CDR3 nucleotides are TGTGCCAGCAGTCCGAATAACAGGGTAAGAACTGAAGCTTTCTTT. This codes for CASSPNNRVRTEAFF. This chain joins TRBV7-3 and TRBJ1-1; a possible D gene is TRBD1 (6 bases). Deletions cut 6 bases from V and 5 bases from J, with 19 bases between. The CDR3 extends over 15 amino acids. Germline lookup yields CDR1 SGHTA and CDR2 FQGTGA. Together with reference TRBV7-3 and TRBJ1-1, the CDR3 gives the full variable domain: GAGVSQTPSNKVTEKGKYVELRCDPISGHTALYWYRQSLGQGPEFLIYFQGTGAADDSGLPNDRFFAVRPEGSVSTLKIQRTERGDSAVYLCASSPNNRVRTEAFFGQGTRLTVV.

The genes are TRBV2 and TRBJ2-3; 9 bases map to TRBD1. Trimming took 7 bases from V and 4 from J; bases not matched to a gene: 6. CDR1 and CDR2 (germline): SNHLY, FYNNEI. This CDR3 spans 14 amino acids. CDR3 DNA: TGTGCCAGCAAGTGGGGACAGGGTCCAGATACGCAGTATTTT. Translation gives CASKWGQGPDTQYF.

This clonotype came up a few times. The chain joins TRBV7-2 to TRBJ1-2, with 7 bases fitting TRBD1. The CDR3 has 15 amino acids. Germline-derived CDR1 and CDR2 are SGHTA and FQGNSA. Trimming removed 4 bases from V and 4 bases from J; junction bases left unmatched: 9. The CDR3 is CASSSRQGRSYGYTF. In DNA form, the CDR3 reads TGTGCCAGCAGCTCGAGACAGGGTCGCTCCTATGGCTACACCTTC. The whole variable domain, remainder taken from reference TRBV7-2 and TRBJ1-2, is GAGVSQSPSNKVTEKGKDVELRCDPISGHTALYWYRQSLGQGLEFLIYFQGNSAPDKSGLPSDRFSAERTGGSVSTLTIQRTQQEDSAVYLCASSSRQGRSYGYTFGSGTRLTVV.

A remark on this clonotype: A much larger clone sits a single nucleotide away, making a read error possible. The gene calls are TRBV20-1 and TRBJ1-2; 10 nucleotides agree with TRBD1. Germline-derived CDR1 and CDR2 are DFQATT and SNEGSKA (reference sequence). The V and J ends lost 6 bases and 7 bases, in that order; junction bases with no gene match: 17. CDR3 length: 16 residues. CDR3 in amino acids: CSALRGDRGPPIGYTF. Written as DNA, the CDR3 is TGCAGTGCCCTACGCGGTGACAGGGGGCCCCCTATTGGCTACACCTTC.

This clonotype was observed a handful of times. The chain uses TRBV5-6 and TRBJ1-5; D remains ambiguous. The CDR3 has 12 amino acids. V dropped 4 bases and J dropped 5 bases, with 7 bases sitting between them. The germline gives CDR1 SGHDT, CDR2 YYEEEE. The CDR3 coding sequence is TGTGCCAGCAGCAAGGGCGATCAGCCCCAGCATTTT. This sequence encodes CASSKGDQPQHF. Based on the CDR3 plus reference TRBV5-6 and TRBJ1-5, the full variable domain is DAGVTQSPTHLIKTRGQQVTLRCSPKSGHDTVSWYQQALGQGPQFIFQYYEEEERQRGNFPDRFSGHQFPNYSSELNVNALLLGDSALYLCASSKGDQPQHFGDGTRLSIL.

In this sample, this clonotype turned up many times. A junction boundary mismatches the germline segment, possibly from a read error. The chain couples TRBV20-1 to TRBJ2-7, with 7 nucleotides matching TRBD1. This CDR3 spans 12 amino acids. Germline lookup yields CDR1 DFQATT and CDR2 SNEGSKA (reference sequence). The CDR3 DNA sequence: TGTAGCTCCGGGACAGAGGCCTACGAGCAGTACTTC. Protein sequence: CSSGTEAYEQYF.

This clonotype has more than one count but fewer than ten. V usage is TRBV5-1 and J usage is TRBJ2-3; D ambiguous. Germline lookup yields CDR1 SGHRS and CDR2 YFSETQ. V lost 4 bases and J lost 2, with 14 bases in between. The CDR3 runs 15 residues. This CDR3 reads CASSHSQRSTDTQYF. CDR3 nucleotides: TGCGCCAGCAGCCATTCTCAGCGTTCCACAGATACGCAGTATTTT.

This chain joins TRBV11-2 and TRBJ2-5, with D possibly matching TRBD2 (5 bases). This CDR3 is built from 15 residues. Germline V gene data show CDR1 as SGHAT and CDR2 as FQNNGV. Trimming removed 1 base from V and 5 bases from J, with 14 bases in between. The CDR3 loop is CASSLVGLEGETQYF. CDR3 DNA sequence: TGTGCCAGCAGCTTAGTTGGGCTTGAGGGCGAGACCCAGTACTTC.

This chain uses TRBV6-6 with TRBJ2-1; 8 bases line up with TRBD1. This CDR3 region has 14 residues. In germline, CDR1 is MNHNY, CDR2 SVGAGI (reference sequence). V was clipped by 6 bases and J by 4 bases; unmatched bases: 5. CDR3 in DNA: TGTGCCAGCAGGGGACAGGACTTATACAATGAGCAGTTCTTC. Residues: CASRGQDLYNEQFF.